This T cell receptor beta chain was captured in a study of cytomegalovirus exposure and HLA in healthy donors (dated by TCRdb to the late 2010s). Regarding the research as a whole: An earlier analysis of 587 of the donors reported 250 to 300 Gb of sequence data and 117 million unique TCR beta sequences from 150 million to 200 million T cells. An early release that covered about 600 HLA-typed donors contained approximately 320 gigabases of sequencing data and about 84 million unique TCR sequences. The genetic ancestry cluster associated with self-reported Caucasian donors included over 80% of the approximately 430 genotyped donors. The aim of the study was to test whether cataloging public T cell receptors could identify signatures of past pathogen exposure. The study profiled the T cell repertoires of approximately 700 subjects by immunosequencing and related them to cytomegalovirus serostatus. Besides the first cohort of around 700 subjects, a separate validation cohort made up of 90 to 150 different subjects was used. High-throughput TCR immunosequencing, statistical association of individual TCRs with disease status, and machine learning were combined to predict cytomegalovirus infection status. To study patterns of TCR occurrence, a later analysis re-analyzed previously published TCR beta repertoires from around 670 donors and added high-resolution HLA genotyping. Rather than drawing on any new phenotypic data, the later analysis identified candidate immune exposures from TCR beta sequences and the way those sequences occurred across donors. An earlier analysis of 587 of the donors used high-throughput TCR beta sequencing to judge whether each TCR beta V gene segment behaved as functional or pseudogenic. Donor age, sex, ethnicity and CMV serostatus were compiled together with the repertoire data. Genome-wide SNP genotypes for about 55% of the roughly 670 donors were used in a later genetic analysis, which treated that subset as a discovery cohort. Every repertoire in the discovery cohort had been generated on one and the same sequencing platform. Both class I and class II loci were covered by HLA typing, at four-digit resolution. The number of typed donors differed by locus: 629-630 for A, B, C, DRB1 and DQB1; 500 to 550 for DQA1; some 590 for DPA1; and roughly 470 for DPB1. Roughly 5 DR-DQ haplotypes were handled as single units for association and clustering, since linkage in the cohort was strong. On average, around 240,000 unique TCR beta nucleotide sequences were sequenced per donor among a few hundred genotyped donors of the cohort, with roughly 18% of those sequences being non-productive.

Library prep was done by the immunoSEQ multiplex PCR assay. For the multiplex PCR, a mixture combining 60 forward primers for TCR Vbeta segments and 13 reverse primers for TCR Jbeta segments was used. Amplification of the CDR3 region of rearranged TCR beta genes was performed with a multiplex PCR assay on genomic DNA. On the Illumina HiSeq System, the amplified TCR beta libraries were sequenced as 87-base-pair reads. Processing in the source paper ran as follows. In a later analysis, approximately 74 million unique TCR beta chains were counted across the 690 or so repertoires, and about 10 million of these chains were shared by at least two donors. To remove PCR and sequencing errors, raw reads were error-corrected and collapsed into unique sequences using a nearest-neighbor algorithm that merged closely related sequences. V, D and J gene segments were assigned by aligning CDR3 sequences to IMGT reference sequences. For a sequence to be retained, a match of at least six nucleotides to both a V gene segment and a J gene segment was required. A rearrangement was called productive if the CDR3 had no stop codons and remained in frame with V and J, and every other rearrangement was called non-productive. Following IMGT convention, CDR3 was defined as the stretch from the second conserved V-encoded cysteine to the conserved J-encoded phenylalanine. The earlier analysis of 587 of the donors excluded any sequence lacking an unambiguous match to a single V gene segment. In an earlier analysis of several hundred of the donors, a V segment was called functional when productive rearrangements were above 56.7%, and segregating when the standard deviation between donors exceeded 5%. To diagnose cytomegalovirus status from the catalog of TCR beta chain sequences, a statistical classification framework was built. In a later analysis, TCR nucleotide sequences were compared against IMGT/GENE-DB human TR gene sequences so that V and J genes could be assigned. The TCRdist pipeline was used in a later analysis to assign CDR3 sequences and most-parsimonious VDJ recombination scenarios. In a later analysis, each TCR beta chain was defined by its CDR3 amino acid sequence together with its V-gene family, and reads without a unique V-gene family were excluded. To address suspected cross-contamination and a sequencing artifact, a later analysis removed approximately 590 highly shared, low-generation-probability nucleotide sequences. For each public chain, a later analysis derived a clonal expansion index from normalized ranks of inferred template counts within each repertoire. A later analysis computed generation probabilities with a VDJ recombination model fitted to out-of-frame rearrangements, and checked the results against IGoR. In a later analysis, TCR-TCR, TCR-HLA and TCR-CMV co-occurrence was scored with hypergeometric tests, and a repertoire-size bias correction was applied to TCR pairs. In a later analysis, false discovery rates were estimated by permuting HLA or CMV assignments 20 times. A later analysis grouped co-occurring TCRs with DBSCAN, adding TCRdist sequence similarity when clustering within HLA-allele-positive subsets. Co-occurrence clustering excluded repertoires with fewer than 30,000 or more than 120,000 public chains, plus five with anomalous nucleotide sharing. TCRdb stores this immuneACCESS table with in-frame sequences only. Part of the clones is absent; in the studies checked, under half of the shortfall reflects unresolved V genes, and no reason is known for the rest. The V and J calls and clone size were taken over from that table, and D and trimming were inferred from the DNA. The sample records approximately 81,000 clones, approximately 74% of which are singletons. The leading ten clones occupy approximately 5.7% of the sample.

In total, about 650 healthy bone marrow donors made up the cohort. All cohort members were sampled while nominally healthy, although unrecorded immune exposures were likely present. The donor tested CMV seropositive, placing the donor among the 310 or so seropositive members of the cohort. Every donor gave a peripheral blood sample, and the peripheral blood mononuclear cells from that sample were used for TCR beta sequencing. The Qiagen DNeasy Blood Extraction Kit was used to extract genomic DNA from the blood cell samples. Broader findings and caveats from the paper: When HLA alleles, especially DR and DQ, strongly co-occurred, TCR associations were difficult to assign to individual alleles. It was suggested by the authors that the approach could potentially be generalized to other disease states and immunological phenotypes. In a later analysis, about 17,000 TCR beta sequences were associated with specific HLA alleles at a false discovery rate of 0.05. In the study, 150 to 200 TCR beta chains were listed as associated with cytomegalovirus. In a later analysis, most CMV-associated TCR beta chains were found to appear HLA-restricted, with HLA associations seemingly driven largely by CMV exposure. The 87-base-pair reads could not distinguish some IMGT-functional V segments, including TRBV6-2 and TRBV6-3, so those segments were excluded. A few of the identified cytomegalovirus-associated TCR beta chains were confirmed in vitro to be specific for cytomegalovirus antigens. Compared with the 666-donor mean, donors in an Asian-associated ancestry cluster had fewer N-insertions in productive TCRs, according to a later genetic analysis. Several of the top co-occurrence clusters appeared to be linked to parvovirus B19, influenza, CMV and Epstein-Barr virus, according to a later analysis. A later genetic analysis associated a missense DCLRE1C variant with V-gene and J-gene trimming of TCR beta chains, and an independent cohort replicated the association. Most TCR sequences were observed very rarely across donors, whereas some public TCRs were present in many individuals. Because counts were too low, roughly 16 rarely observed V segments, including chromosome 9 orphons, were left out of the earlier analysis of about 500 of the donors. An earlier analysis of 450 to 750 of the donors showed that most TCR beta V segments appeared in productive rearrangements either about 90% or about 30% of the time, which broadly matched IMGT annotations. A later analysis found that TCR association rates varied across HLA loci, with DRB1 alleles showing the most associated TCRs and HLA-C alleles the fewest. Because HLA typing was missing for some donors at each locus, association tests included only the typed subset. The sequencing pipeline was judged likely to have produced a cluster of highly shared sequence variants as a technical artifact. A further reported finding was that TCR beta sequences accurately predicted the HLA-A and HLA-B alleles for most subjects in the first cohort. In this cohort, only TCR beta chains were sequenced, and detectable features were limited by the absence of alpha or paired-chain data. Roughly uniform sequencing depth across donors was assumed in presence/absence analyses, although this assumption may not hold. In a later analysis, HLA-associated TCR beta chains showed more clonal expansion and lower generation probabilities than non-associated chains that were equally common. Correlated functional status among segregating V segments might reflect linkage disequilibrium, but an unknown experimental factor could not be ruled out. The classifier was reported to diagnose cytomegalovirus status with high specificity and sensitivity in both the original cohort and the validation cohort. For the cohort, immune exposure information was limited to CMV serostatus.

Reading the germline V gene gives CDR1 LGHNA and CDR2 YNFKEQ. The CDR3 has 16 amino acids, counting the end cysteine and phenylalanine. The sequence is cut down to CDR3 DNA, 48 bases in frame from base 1. Trimming takes 1 base from V and 1 base from J, and the germline ends sit 13 bases apart. About this clone: Its antigen is currently not known. No qualities accompany the bases; no much larger clone lies one base away.

This receptor was obtained from a woman between 45 and 60 years old in good health and CMV-seropositive. Material for sequencing was PBMCs. The chain employs TRBV4-2 and TRBJ1-2; tentative D gene TRBD1, with 6 bases matching. The DNA is as follows: TGTGCCAGCAGCCAAGGGAACAGGGTAGTTAACTATGGCTACACCTTC. Translated, this gives CASSQGNRVVNYGYTF.